These T cell receptor beta chains were read from a single sample in a study of early T cells in non-severe SARS-CoV-2 infection. Each CDR3 protein is one row after TCRdb ran MiXCR on the 5' RACE reads. Of tens of thousands of distinct CDR3 sequences listed, almost 6% are singletons. Specimen: whole blood. These receptors originate from an adult who was a healthcare worker with PCR-confirmed SARS-CoV-2 infection or an uninfected control (not recorded which). Both conserved end residues are part of each CDR3. A D gene is named only where the DNA matches it firmly. Clone size is shown for a subset of rows, as once, few, many or a class of expanded clone.

D gene	V gene	clone size	J gene	CDR3 protein	CDR3 DNA
TRBD2	TRBV12-3/TRBV12-4	many	TRBJ2-1	CASRGLAGATGNEQFF	TGTGCCAGCAGGGGACTAGCGGGAGCGACAGGCAATGAGCAGTTCTTC
.	TRBV18	many	TRBJ2-1	CASSPPDRGGYESYNEQFF	TGTGCCAGCTCACCACCCGACCGTGGCGGTTATGAGTCCTACAATGAGCAGTTCTTC
.	TRBV6-2/TRBV6-3	many	TRBJ2-7	CASRPKTSYYEQYF	TGTGCCAGCAGGCCAAAGACCTCCTACTACGAGCAGTACTTC
.	TRBV20-1	many	TRBJ2-3	CRSLGPSTDTQYF	TGCAGGTCCCTGGGGCCTAGCACAGATACGCAGTATTTT
.	TRBV7-9	many	TRBJ1-2	CASRVNYGYTF	TGTGCCAGCAGGGTAAACTATGGCTACACCTTC
.	TRBV12-3/TRBV12-4	many	TRBJ2-3	CASSPEQGITDTQYF	TGTGCCAGCAGCCCCGAACAGGGAATCACAGATACGCAGTATTTT
.	TRBV20-1	many	TRBJ1-1	CSASLRRTMNTEAFF	TGCAGTGCTAGCCTGCGACGGACCATGAACACTGAAGCTTTCTTT
.	TRBV6-4	many	TRBJ2-7	CASSDVRSGFYEQYF	TGTGCCAGCAGTGACGTTCGGTCAGGGTTCTACGAGCAGTACTTC
.	TRBV12-3/TRBV12-4	.	TRBJ1-1	CASTLVYTEAFF	TGTGCCAGCACTCTCGTTTACACTGAAGCTTTCTTT
.	TRBV27	many	TRBJ2-1	CASSLFSGDEQFF	TGTGCCAGCAGTTTATTTAGCGGCGATGAGCAGTTCTTC
.	TRBV7-3	many	TRBJ1-6	CASSLIGAGSPLHF	TGTGCCAGCAGCTTAATAGGGGCGGGTTCACCCCTCCACTTT
TRBD2	TRBV6-6	many	TRBJ2-3	CASTILPGLAHKSAGVSTQYF	TGTGCCAGCACCATCCTTCCGGGACTAGCACATAAGTCCGCAGGTGTTTCTACGCAGTATTTT
.	TRBV18	many	TRBJ1-2	CASSHQPGQDVEGYTF	TGTGCCAGCTCACACCAACCTGGGCAGGATGTAGAGGGCTACACCTTC
.	TRBV5-1	many	TRBJ2-3	CASRSGTATTLAQYF	TGCGCCAGCAGAAGCGGGACAGCAACTACCCTTGCGCAGTATTTT
.	TRBV7-2	many	TRBJ1-1	CASSLNGPNTEAFF	TGTGCCAGCAGCTTAAACGGACCAAACACTGAAGCTTTCTTT
.	TRBV5-1	.	TRBJ2-2	CASARERQNTGELFF	TGCGCCAGCGCTAGAGAGCGGCAGAACACCGGGGAGCTGTTTTTT
.	TRBV5-1	many	TRBJ1-4	CASSLAGTLGEKLFF	TGCGCCAGCAGCTTGGCCGGGACCTTAGGGGAAAAACTGTTTTTT
TRBD2	TRBV29-1	many	TRBJ2-5	CSVDVAGRQETQYF	TGCAGCGTTGACGTAGCGGGACGACAAGAGACCCAGTACTTC
.	TRBV4-2	many	TRBJ2-7	CASSQADTSEQYF	TGTGCCAGCAGCCAAGCCGACACGAGCGAGCAGTACTTC
.	TRBV7-6	many	TRBJ1-6	CASSSEYGRNSPLHF	TGTGCCAGCAGTTCCGAGTACGGCAGGAATTCACCCCTCCACTTT
.	TRBV30	many	TRBJ1-4	CAWSAGARNEKLFF	TGTGCCTGGAGTGCAGGGGCAAGGAATGAAAAACTGTTTTTT
.	TRBV2	many	TRBJ1-2	CASSERAAGVYGYTF	TGTGCCAGCAGTGAAAGAGCGGCAGGAGTCTATGGCTACACCTTC
.	TRBV11-3	many	TRBJ2-1	CASSLGNEQFF	TGTGCCAGCAGCTTGGGGAATGAGCAGTTCTTC
TRBD1	TRBV12-5	many	TRBJ1-6	CASGRPGQGYSPLHF	TGTGCTAGTGGCCGACCGGGACAGGGGTATTCACCCCTCCACTTT
.	TRBV21-1	many	TRBJ1-5	CASKDEKDWTGEIGNQPQHF	TGTGCCAGCAAGGATGAGAAGGACTGGACAGGGGAAATTGGCAATCAGCCCCAGCATTTT
TRBD1	TRBV5-5	many	TRBJ1-1	CASSLYSGGGPTEAFF	TGTGCCAGCAGCTTGTATTCAGGGGGCGGTCCCACTGAAGCTTTCTTT
.	TRBV7-2	many	TRBJ2-7	CASSLSLGAGPYEQYF	TGTGCCAGCAGCTTAAGTCTGGGGGCGGGCCCGTACGAGCAGTACTTC
.	TRBV7-8	many	TRBJ1-1	CASSFNRNTEAFF	TGTGCCAGCAGCTTCAACCGCAACACTGAAGCTTTCTTT
TRBD2	TRBV6-1	many	TRBJ2-3	CASSDPAGTSGSTDTQYF	TGTGCCAGCAGTGACCCCGCTGGGACTAGCGGGAGCACAGATACGCAGTATTTT
.	TRBV29-1	.	TRBJ2-2	CSCVGAGELFF	TGCAGCTGTGTGGGGGCCGGGGAGCTGTTTTTT
TRBD1	TRBV7-9	many	TRBJ1-1	CASSDGQVLNTEAFF	TGTGCCAGCAGCGATGGACAGGTTTTGAACACTGAAGCTTTCTTT
.	TRBV2	.	TRBJ2-3	CASTPLRSTDTQYF	TGTGCCAGCACTCCACTACGGTCCACAGATACGCAGTATTTT
.	TRBV20-1	many	TRBJ1-1	CSASDPYKGVGAFF	TGCAGTGCTAGTGATCCTTACAAGGGGGTTGGGGCTTTCTTT
TRBD2	TRBV6-5	many	TRBJ2-7	CASSYIGLAGVWQYF	TGTGCCAGCAGTTACATTGGACTAGCGGGGGTCTGGCAGTACTTC
.	TRBV2	few	TRBJ1-1	CASSEGGSAEAFF	TGTGCCAGCAGTGAAGGGGGGTCCGCTGAAGCTTTCTTT